Listed below are T cell receptor beta chains from one sample, sequenced in a study of tumor-infiltrating lymphocytes in primary liver carcinoma. TCRdb used MiXCR to reprocess the multiplex PCR reads, holding one entry per CDR3 protein. The repertoire holds about 310,000 distinct CDR3 sequences, with 50% to 75% as singletons. What was sequenced was peripheral blood. These TCRs come from a woman aged 25-40 years with primary liver carcinoma and hepatitis B virus infection. The CDR3 runs from the conserved cysteine through the conserved F or W. Fields, in order: J gene, V gene, clone size, D gene, CDR3 protein, CDR3 DNA. D genes are given only for firm matches. Rows give clone size only sometimes, using once, few, many, or a class for an expanded clone.

>TRBJ2-5|TRBV2|-|-
CASSVESGETQYF
TGTGCCAGCAGTGTGGAGTCGGGGGAGACCCAGTACTTC
>TRBJ2-1|TRBV11-3|-|TRBD2
CASSYVASGLAGEGEQFF
TGTGCCAGCAGCTATGTAGCATCGGGACTAGCGGGAGAGGGCGAGCAGTTCTTC
>TRBJ2-4|TRBV28|-|TRBD1
CASSFSDRVTSAKNIQYF
TGTGCCAGCAGTTTCTCGGACAGGGTAACTTCAGCCAAAAACATTCAGTACTTC
>TRBJ2-3|TRBV29-1|-|-
CSAKDGGTDARYF
TGCAGCGCTAAGGACGGAGGCACAGATGCGCGGTATTTT
>TRBJ2-7|TRBV7-9|-|TRBD1
CASSPTGGFEEQYF
TGTGCCAGCAGCCCGACAGGGGGCTTTGAGGAGCAGTACTTC
>TRBJ1-2|TRBV4-3|-|-
CASSQDPGHPFYGYTF
TGCGCCAGCAGCCAAGATCCGGGACACCCCTTTTATGGCTACACCTTC
>TRBJ2-1|TRBV7-8|-|-
CSSSLAGTHIF
TGTTCCAGCAGCTTAGCAGGGACTCATATTTTC
>TRBJ1-2|TRBV5-4|many|-
CASSARHDGYTF
TGTGCCAGCAGCGCCCGACACGATGGCTACACCTTC
>TRBJ1-5|TRBV12-3/TRBV12-4|many|-
CASTRGQSSQHF
TGTGCCAGCACCCGTGGACAGAGCAGCCAGCATTTT
>TRBJ2-5|TRBV19|-|-
CASSRDGQEAQYF
TGTGCCAGTAGTCGCGACGGACAAGAGGCCCAGTACTTC
>TRBJ2-2|TRBV10-2|many|TRBD1
CASSDYGGTGALGELFF
TGCGCCAGCAGTGACTACGGGGGGACAGGGGCTCTCGGGGAGCTGTTTTTT
>TRBJ2-7|TRBV11-2|-|-
CASSLPGSSYELYF
TGTGCCAGCAGCTTACCGGGGAGCTCCTACGAGCTGTATTTC
>TRBJ2-7|TRBV11-2|many|TRBD1
CASSEDRVGEQYF
TGTGCCAGCAGCGAGGACAGGGTAGGAGAGCAGTACTTC
>TRBJ2-7|TRBV4-2|-|-
CASGQGSGTSYEQYF
TGTGCCAGCGGCCAAGGATCCGGGACCTCCTACGAGCAGTACTTC
>TRBJ2-1|TRBV11-1|-|-
CASSFGGRSNDEQFF
TGTGCCAGCAGCTTCGGGGGGCGGAGTAACGATGAGCAGTTCTTC
>TRBJ1-5|TRBV28|-|TRBD1
CASSSTSTGVVQSQHF
TGTGCCAGCAGTTCAACCTCAACAGGGGTGGTTCAGTCCCAGCATTTT